The next 7 T cell receptor beta chains were all read from a single sample in a study of cytomegalovirus exposure and HLA in healthy donors. Both 60 Vbeta primers and 13 Jbeta primers went into the PCR. Repertoires were generated with immunoSEQ multiplex PCR, while TCRdb's copy carries only in-frame clones and drops some. The sample has around 190,000 clones, 70% to 85% seen once. Material for sequencing was PBMCs. Source of these receptors: a girl aged 2-15 years in good health and CMV-seropositive.

V is TRBV14 and J is TRBJ2-5; 7 bases match TRBD2. V lost 5 bases to trimming and J lost 5 bases; unmatched junction nucleotides: 11. This CDR3 contains 15 residues. In germline, CDR1 is SGHDN, CDR2 FVKESK. CDR3 DNA sequence: TGTGCCAGCAGCACCTTAGCGGGCGGGACGGAGACCCAGTACTTC. It translates to CASSTLAGGTETQYF.

The chain uses TRBV11-2 and TRBJ2-4; D not certain. Germline V gene sequence: CDR1 SGHAT, CDR2 FQNNGV. There are 14 residues in the CDR3. The V gene lost 0 bases and the J gene lost 6 bases, with 9 bases spanning the gap. CDR3 DNA: TGTGCCAGCAGCTTAGATGTTGGCTTAAACATTCAGTACTTC. Protein sequence: CASSLDVGLNIQYF.

J is TRBJ2-3 and V is TRBV27; TRBD2 matches at 9 bases. From germline, CDR1 is MNHEY and CDR2 SMNVEV (reference sequence). Losses at the gene ends were 2 bases for V and 4 bases for J; bases not matched to a gene: 4. The CDR3 sequence is 15 residues long. The CDR3 bases are TGTGCCAGCAGTTTAGCGGGGGGGGGAGCAGATACGCAGTATTTT. It yields the protein CASSLAGGGADTQYF.

This clone was recorded once. The rearrangement links TRBV30 to TRBJ2-3, with 14 positions matching TRBD2. J lost 4 bases, V lost 3 bases, and 0 bases had no gene match. The CDR3 length is 14 residues. The germline gives CDR1 GTSNPN, CDR2 SVGIG (reference sequence). The CDR3 DNA reads TGTGCCTGGAGGACTAGCGGGGGGGCAGATACGCAGTATTTT. It specifies CAWRTSGGADTQYF. The full variable domain, its missing parts supplied by reference TRBV30 and TRBJ2-3, is SQTIHQWPATLVQPVGSPLSLECTVEGTSNPNLYWYRQAAGRGLQLLFYSVGIGQISSEVPQNLSASRPQDRQFILSSKKLLLSDSGFYLCAWRTSGGADTQYFGPGTRLTVL.

The chain employs TRBV5-1 and TRBJ2-2, with a tentative D call TRBD1 (6 bases). The CDR3 has 15 amino acids. CDR1 is SGHRS and CDR2 is YFSETQ in the germline V gene. The ends were cut back, 4 bases at V and 2 bases at J, with 12 bases in the middle. The CDR3: CASSPGHSNTGELFF. The CDR3 DNA reads as TGCGCCAGCAGCCCGGGACATTCTAACACCGGGGAGCTGTTTTTT.

This clone was seen only once. The V and J genes are TRBV29-1 and TRBJ1-5; 11 bases match TRBD1. V was pared by 4 bases and J by 7 bases, with 3 bases of the junction left unmatched. Germline lookup yields CDR1 SQVTM and CDR2 ANQGSEA. This CDR3 spans 13 amino acids. The CDR3 here is CSVGGTGGQPQHF. In nucleotides, the CDR3 is TGCAGCGTTGGGGGGACAGGGGGACAGCCCCAGCATTTT.

The DNA of the CDR3 is TGTGCCAGCAGTGAAGAATGGGCGCTTTCCGGCTACACCTTC. It is translated as CASSEEWALSGYTF. The rearrangement links TRBV25-1 to TRBJ1-2; D is unresolved. V lost 2 bases, J lost 8 bases, and 15 bases lay in between. This CDR3 is built from 14 residues. Germline lookup yields CDR1 MGHDK and CDR2 SYGVNS.